This T cell receptor beta chain was sequenced in a study of blood T cells in healthy people across ages. It was with a sample-barcoded 5' primer and a J-beta primer mix that a second PCR of roughly 6 to 12 cycles was run. Tagging of each cDNA molecule was performed by a template-switch adaptor with 12 random nucleotides. TCRdb itself ran the 5' RACE reads through MiXCR, one entry per CDR3 protein. The data hold fewer than 900,000 distinct CDR3 sequences, with about 42% observed a single time. The germline V gene has CDR1 SEHNR and CDR2 FQNEAQ (reference sequence). The CDR3 covers 14 residues. The germline V and J ends were trimmed by 5 bases and 9 bases, with 17 bases remaining between them.

This sequence was found in a woman aged 55-75 years in good health. The V and J genes are TRBV7-9 and TRBJ2-1; D gene ambiguous. Source material: blood. The CDR3: CASSGPQKGSEQFF. The CDR3 DNA reads TGTGCCAGCAGCGGACCCCAAAAAGGCAGTGAGCAGTTCTTC.